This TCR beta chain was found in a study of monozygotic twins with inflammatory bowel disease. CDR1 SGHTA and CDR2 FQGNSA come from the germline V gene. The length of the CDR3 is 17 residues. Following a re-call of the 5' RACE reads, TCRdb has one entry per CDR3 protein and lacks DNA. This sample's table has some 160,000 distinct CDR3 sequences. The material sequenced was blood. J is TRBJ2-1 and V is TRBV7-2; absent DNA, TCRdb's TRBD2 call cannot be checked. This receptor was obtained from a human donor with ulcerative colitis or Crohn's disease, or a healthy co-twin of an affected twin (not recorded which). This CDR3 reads CASSFWELAVSYNEQFF.